These 19 T cell receptor beta chains share one sample of origin, sequenced in a study of T cells in Graves' hyperthyroidism and ophthalmopathy (dated by TCRdb to about 2019). Library generation was performed with multiplex PCR. The data were produced on an Illumina HiSeq 2000. Amplification of TCR beta CDR3 regions was carried out from RNA transcripts. For the first round of RT-PCR on the TCR CDR3, the HTBI primer set was used together with the Qiagen OneStep RT-PCR kit. TCRdb passed the public sequencing reads through fastp at Q25 and MiXCR, retaining productive beta sequences. Every distinct CDR3 protein forms one entry, paired with its most common genes and DNA. This sample gives around 400,000 distinct CDR3 sequences in total; 15% to 18% of them show up just once. Approximately 30% of the sample belongs to the ten largest clones. The specimen sequenced was blood. The source is a woman between 18 and 29 years old with Graves' hyperthyroidism that later progressed to Graves' ophthalmopathy.

This clonotype showed up many times. CDR3 in amino acids: CSAMLQGTQNEQYF. The CDR3 DNA reads TGCAGTGCTATGCTCCAGGGAACCCAAAACGAGCAGTACTTC. The rearrangement uses TRBV20-1 and TRBJ2-7; TRBD1 might be the D (5 bases). V gave up 4 bases and J gave up 5 bases, with 18 bases separating them. The CDR3 contains 14 residues. CDR1 is DFQATT, CDR2 SNEGSKA, per germline (reference sequence).

As regards this clonotype: A read error is possible here, since a much larger clone lies one base away. This sequence joins TRBV15 and TRBJ2-7, with TRBD1 matching over 9 bases. Germline V gene data show CDR1 as LNHNV and CDR2 as YYDKDF (reference sequence). The CDR3 has 15 amino acids. CDR3: CATSRDLGTGYEQHF. The DNA for the CDR3 is TGTGCCACCAGCAGAGATCTCGGGACAGGGTACGAGCAGCACTTC.

In its sample, this clonotype was seen many times. This sequence joins TRBV7-8 and TRBJ2-1, with D hard to call. CDR3 length equals 18 residues. Germline CDR1 and CDR2: SGHVS and FQNEAQ. With 0 bases removed from V and 4 bases from J, the gap between germline ends came to 19 bases. The CDR3, as DNA: TGTGCCAGCAGCTTAGCCATTCTCGGGCCCCCGGAGTACAATGAGCAGTTCTTC. Translated: CASSLAILGPPEYNEQFF.

A word on this clonotype: A much larger clone is a single base away; this may be a read error. The gene calls are TRBV6-5 and TRBJ1-4; 8 nucleotides line up with TRBD1. V lost 4 bases and J lost 3; bases outside the gene matches: 13. This CDR3 spans 18 amino acids. CDR1 is MNHEY and CDR2 is SVGAGI in the germline V gene. CDR3 sequence (DNA): TGTGCCAGCAGTTCCTTGAGTAGTCAGGGGGCAGCTAATGAAAAACTGTTTTTT. It is translated as CASSSLSSQGAANEKLFF.

This clonotype was seen at least ten times. The chain links TRBV2 to TRBJ2-5; D perhaps matches TRBD1 (5 bases). The germline CDR1 and CDR2 sequences are SNHLY and FYNNEI. CDR3 length equals 14 residues. V dropped 6 bases and J dropped 4 bases, with 15 bases sitting between them. CDR3 DNA sequence: TGTGCCAGCAGGAAACAGGTTTTCGTAGAGACCCAGTACTTC. This gives the protein CASRKQVFVETQYF.

This clonotype was observed at least ten times. The rearrangement joins TRBV28 to TRBJ1-1, with D perhaps matching TRBD1 (5 bases). Trimming shortened V by 3 bases and J by 0 bases, and 11 bases separated the two germline ends. Germline values: CDR1 MDHEN, CDR2 SYDVKM. CDR3 size: 15 residues. CDR3 coding DNA: TGTGCCAGCAGTTTCCGAGGGGCGATGAACACTGAAGCTTTCTTT. Protein product: CASSFRGAMNTEAFF.

This clonotype was observed many times. V and J are TRBV2 and TRBJ2-4; D remains ambiguous. V gave up 8 bases and J gave up 9 bases, with 20 bases separating them. Germline loops: CDR1 SNHLY, CDR2 FYNNEI. The CDR3 totals 14 residues. This chain's CDR3 is CASSPDPRLGIQYF. The CDR3 DNA is TGTGCCAGCTCCCCGGATCCCCGATTGGGCATTCAGTACTTC. The full variable domain, with the rest looked up from reference TRBV2 and TRBJ2-4, is EPEVTQTPSHQVTQMGQEVILRCVPISNHLYFYWYRQILGQKVEFLVSFYNNEISEKSEIFDDQFSVERPDGSNFTLKIRSTKLEDSAMYFCASSPDPRLGIQYFGAGTRLSVL.

This clonotype showed up many times. The chain carries TRBV20-1 and TRBJ2-1; 11 nucleotides line up with TRBD2. The CDR3 covers 14 residues. The junction had 5 bases not matched to a gene; V was cut back by 1 base and J by 9 bases. Germline V gene lookup returns CDR1 DFQATT and CDR2 SNEGSKA (reference sequence). The DNA of the CDR3 is TGCAGTGCTAGAGGTAGCGGGGGGGACACTGAGCAGTTCTTC. Amino acid sequence: CSARGSGGDTEQFF.

This rearrangement joins TRBV6-2 or TRBV6-3 to TRBJ1-1; D ambiguous. This CDR3 has 15 residues. V was clipped by 2 bases and J by 6 bases, with 16 bases between them. Germline loops: CDR1 MNHEY, CDR2 SVGEGT. CDR3 in DNA: TGTGCCAGCAGTTACGGCGACTCTCGGATCGCTGAAGCTTTCTTT. Its protein is CASSYGDSRIAEAFF.

The genes are TRBV30 and TRBJ2-3; TRBD2 aligns across 12 bases. This CDR3 is 15 amino acids long. Germline V gene lookup returns CDR1 GTSNPN and CDR2 SVGIG (reference sequence). V was clipped by 2 bases and J by 8 bases; unmatched bases: 8. CDR3 sequence reads: CAWSYRLAGAGTQYF. CDR3 nucleotide sequence: TGTGCCTGGAGTTACCGACTAGCGGGAGCGGGTACGCAGTATTTT.

V gene TRBV7-9 combines with J gene TRBJ1-6; D remains unclear. The CDR3 totals 14 residues. Germline V gene sequence: CDR1 SEHNR, CDR2 FQNEAQ (reference sequence). V was shortened by 4 bases and J by 9 bases, with 13 bases between the two germline ends. CDR3 coding DNA: TGTGCCAGCAGCTACGAGGGCGGGGTTTCACCCCTCCACTTT. It encodes CASSYEGGVSPLHF.

The table lists this clonotype with many counts. The chain uses TRBV12-3 or TRBV12-4 and TRBJ2-2, with a weak D call TRBD2 (6 bases). The CDR3 is 14 residues long. Trimming removed 7 bases from V and 0 bases from J, with 9 bases in between. The CDR3 loop is CASNGTPNTGELFF. Written as DNA, the CDR3 is TGTGCCAGCAACGGGACTCCGAACACCGGGGAGCTGTTTTTT.

This clonotype has at least ten counts. The chain couples TRBV28 to TRBJ1-4; D is ambiguous. The CDR3 totals 16 residues. V was shortened by 2 bases and J by 5 bases, with 15 bases between the two germline ends. The V gene's germline CDR1 is MDHEN and CDR2 SYDVKM. The CDR3 DNA reads as TGTGCCAGCAGTTTACCCTACGGGGAGATGAATGAAAAACTGTTTTTT. Amino acid sequence: CASSLPYGEMNEKLFF. Variable domain in full (rest from reference TRBV28 and TRBJ1-4): DVKVTQSSRYLVKRTGEKVFLECVQDMDHENMFWYRQDPGLGLRLIYFSYDVKMKEKGDIPEGYSVSREKKERFSLILESASTNQTSMYLCASSLPYGEMNEKLFFGSGTQLSVL.

This chain uses TRBV6-2 or TRBV6-3 with TRBJ2-2; D is unresolved. Germline-derived CDR1 and CDR2 are MNHEY and SVGEGT. Trimming left V 2 bases short and J 5 bases short, with 6 bases between. The CDR3 has 13 amino acids. The CDR3: CASSYTVTGELFF. The CDR3 region has the DNA TGTGCCAGCAGTTACACGGTTACCGGGGAGCTGTTTTTT.

This clonotype was seen ten or more times. This rearrangement joins TRBV28 to TRBJ2-1; D uncertain. The germline V and J ends were trimmed by 5 bases and 4 bases, with 6 bases remaining between them. The germline V gene has CDR1 MDHEN and CDR2 SYDVKM. The CDR3 runs 12 residues. CDR3 in amino acids: CASSTSYNEQFF. The CDR3 region has the DNA TGTGCCAGCAGTACATCTTACAATGAGCAGTTCTTC.

In its sample, this clonotype was seen many times. This chain connects TRBV5-6 to TRBJ2-3, with D possibly TRBD1 on 5 matching bases. This CDR3 is 14 amino acids long. Germline CDR1 is SGHDT and CDR2 is YYEEEE. Deletions cut 3 bases from V and 2 bases from J, with 10 bases between. The CDR3 sequence is CASSWTRDTDTQYF. The CDR3 DNA sequence: TGTGCCAGCAGCTGGACACGCGACACAGATACGCAGTATTTT.

Many counts were recorded for this clonotype. The rearrangement uses TRBV20-1 and TRBJ1-3; D is unclear. V was clipped by 0 bases and J by 0 bases, with 9 bases between them. Looked up from germline, CDR1 is DFQATT and CDR2 is SNEGSKA (reference sequence). This CDR3 is 15 amino acids long. CDR3: CSARDRRLSGNTIYF. The DNA for the CDR3 is TGCAGTGCTAGAGATCGACGGCTCTCTGGAAACACCATATATTTT.

The rearrangement uses TRBV6-1 and TRBJ2-1; D gene ambiguous. This CDR3 is built from 12 residues. The V gene lost 6 bases and the J gene lost 5 bases, with 8 bases spanning the gap. The germline gives CDR1 MNHNS, CDR2 SASEGT. In nucleotides, the CDR3 is TGTGCCAGCAGATCACGCAACAATGAGCAGTTCTTC. This codes for CASRSRNNEQFF.

V usage is TRBV2 and J usage is TRBJ1-5; 7 nucleotides match TRBD1. The germline V gene has CDR1 SNHLY and CDR2 FYNNEI. The CDR3 totals 14 residues. The trim removed 6 bases at V and 2 bases at J, leaving 4 bases unmatched. Here the CDR3 reads CASRVGQGNQPQHF. The CDR3 DNA reads as TGTGCCAGCAGGGTTGGACAGGGCAATCAGCCCCAGCATTTT.